This TCR beta chain is drawn from a study of T cell responses to AZD1222 COVID-19 vaccine. Study-wide results and limits: The donor group comprised mostly white British people and more females; the analysis possibly underestimated clonal diversity.

About this clone itself: Its specificity is not known.

Here immunoSEQ multiplex PCR was the method, and the copy in TCRdb shows in-frame clones only, minus some. Here the sample spans around 100,000 clones, about nine tenths being singletons. Germline lookup yields CDR1 SGHNT and CDR2 YYREEE (reference sequence). Between the trimmed V and J ends, which lost 0 bases and 9 bases, there was a span of 13 bases. The CDR3 loop spans 14 amino acids. The input for sequencing was peripheral blood, taken on day 0 of AZD1222 vaccination. The source of this sequence is an adult in good health. This chain links TRBV5-4 with TRBJ2-4, with unresolved D. The CDR3 nucleotides read TGTGCCAGCAGCTTGGAGGGCCCGCCCGGCATTCAGTACTTC. Protein: CASSLEGPPGIQYF. Looking up the rest from reference TRBV5-4 and TRBJ2-4 gives the full variable domain: ETGVTQSPTHLIKTRGQQVTLRCSSQSGHNTVSWYQQALGQGPQFIFQYYREEENGRGNFPPRFSGLQFPNYSSELNVNALELDDSALYLCASSLEGPPGIQYFGAGTRLSVL.